This is a list of T cell receptor beta chains from one sample in a study of blood T cell repertoires in COVID-19. Libraries were prepared by immunoSEQ multiplex PCR; TCRdb keeps only in-frame clonotypes and omits some of them. The sample consists of about 170,000 clones, approximately 86% of them appearing once. Sequencing was done on a sample of peripheral blood. The receptors were sampled from a man aged 65 to 85 with acute or convalescent COVID-19. Each CDR3 is given with its conserved first and last residue. The D gene is left open where the match is weak. Clone size is not always given. Where it is, it says once, few, many or a class for expanded clones.

once	NA	TRBV3-1/TRBV3-2	TRBJ1-4	TGTGCCAGCAGCCAACCAATTACTTCAACTAATGAAAAACTGTTTTTT	CASSQPITSTNEKLFF
NA	TRBD2	TRBV5-1	TRBJ2-1	TGCGCCAGCAGCTCGGGACTATTAGATGAGCAGTTCTTC	CASSSGLLDEQFF
NA	NA	TRBV11-2	TRBJ1-1	TGTGCCAGCAGCTTGGCAGGGGATACTGAAGCTTTCTTT	CASSLAGDTEAFF
NA	NA	TRBV5-6	TRBJ2-2	TGTGCCAGCAGCCGTGCGGGGGCTCTGGCCGGGGAGCTGTTTTTT	CASSRAGALAGELFF
NA	NA	TRBV5-1	TRBJ2-1	TGCGCCAGCAGCTTTGGAGGGGGGGACTACAATGAGCAGTTCTTC	CASSFGGGDYNEQFF
NA	NA	TRBV6-5	TRBJ1-2	TGTGCCAGCAGTTCCCATAACTATGGCTACACCTTC	CASSSHNYGYTF
NA	TRBD1	TRBV19	TRBJ1-2	TGTGCCAGTAGTATAGGGACAGGGCCTAACTATGGCTACACCTTC	CASSIGTGPNYGYTF
NA	TRBD1	TRBV7-9	TRBJ2-3	TGTGCCAGCAGCTTCCAGGGGGTTAATACGCAGTATTTT	CASSFQGVNTQYF
NA	NA	TRBV15	TRBJ1-2	TGTGCCACCAGCAGAGTTACTGGGGGGGGTGGCTACACCTTC	CATSRVTGGGGYTF
NA	NA	TRBV4-2	TRBJ2-7	TGTGCCAGCAGCCAAGCGGACAGCTCCTACGAGCAGTACTTC	CASSQADSSYEQYF
NA	NA	TRBV18	TRBJ1-4	TGTGCCAGCTCACCACGGCAGAAGGGACTAACTAATGAAAAACTGTTTTTT	CASSPRQKGLTNEKLFF
NA	NA	TRBV6-4	TRBJ1-2	TGTGCCAGCAGTGAAGAGGAGGGCGTCTCTGGCTACACCTTC	CASSEEEGVSGYTF
NA	NA	TRBV7-3	TRBJ2-6	TGTGCCAGCAGCCCGCGGGGGCCCGGGGCCAACGTCCTGACTTTC	CASSPRGPGANVLTF
NA	TRBD1	TRBV7-8	TRBJ2-7	TGTGCCAGCAGCTTGGACAGGGGGTTAGGCAACGAGCAGTACTTC	CASSLDRGLGNEQYF
once	TRBD1	TRBV28	TRBJ2-1	TGTGCCAGCAGGGGACAGGGTCTAGCCGGGGACCGAAGGAATGAGCAGTTCTTC	CASRGQGLAGDRRNEQFF
once	TRBD1	TRBV10-3	TRBJ2-6	TGTGCCATCAGGTCGACAGGGGGCGCTTCTGGGGCCAACGTCCTGACTTTC	CAIRSTGGASGANVLTF
NA	NA	TRBV7-8	TRBJ2-7	TGTGCCAGCAGCGAGGCCAACGGTCCCTACGAGCAGTACTTC	CASSEANGPYEQYF
NA	NA	TRBV3-1/TRBV3-2	TRBJ2-2	TGTGCCAGCAGCCCCGACACCGCGAACACCGGGGAGCTGTTTTTT	CASSPDTANTGELFF
NA	TRBD2	TRBV6-2/TRBV6-3	TRBJ2-3	TGTGCCAGCAGTTACCCTCGGGGGAGGGGATTAACAGATACGCAGTATTTT	CASSYPRGRGLTDTQYF
few	NA	TRBV24-1	TRBJ1-5	TGTGCCACCAGTGATATAGGGGATCAGCCCCAGCATTTT	CATSDIGDQPQHF
once	NA	TRBV6-1	TRBJ1-1	TGTGCCAGCAGTGAAGCGCGACCGGGACTCCCGAACACTGAAGCTTTCTTT	CASSEARPGLPNTEAFF
NA	NA	TRBV4-1	TRBJ2-2	TGCGCCAGCAGCCTGGCAGGACTACCTGACACCGGGGAGCTGTTTTTT	CASSLAGLPDTGELFF
NA	NA	TRBV20-1	TRBJ1-5	TGCAGTGCTAGTCGTCTTGAGGGCAATCAGCCCCAGCATTTT	CSASRLEGNQPQHF
NA	TRBD2	TRBV7-9	TRBJ2-1	TGTGCCAGCAGCCCGCGGGGGGTGGCCTACAATGAGCAGTTCTTC	CASSPRGVAYNEQFF
many	NA	TRBV4-1	TRBJ2-1	TGCGCCAGCAGCCTCGCTGGTGGTAGCGGACTTTTGGAGCAGTTCTTC	CASSLAGGSGLLEQFF
NA	NA	TRBV2	TRBJ1-2	TGTGCCGGTGAAGGTGGCAGGGTCTATGGCTACACCTTC	CAGEGGRVYGYTF
NA	NA	TRBV7-2	TRBJ1-1	TGTGCCAGCAGCACTCAGGGTAACACTGAAGCTTTCTTT	CASSTQGNTEAFF
NA	NA	TRBV4-3	TRBJ1-4	TGCGCCAGCAGCCAAGGAACAGCTTATAGTAATGAAAAACTGTTTTTT	CASSQGTAYSNEKLFF
NA	NA	TRBV18	TRBJ2-4	TGTGCCAGCTCACCAAGTTCGGGAGACATTCAGTACTTC	CASSPSSGDIQYF
NA	NA	TRBV6-4	TRBJ1-3	TGTGCCAGCAGCCCCGGTGGAAACACCATATATTTT	CASSPGGNTIYF
NA	TRBD2	TRBV5-1	TRBJ2-5	TGCGCCAGCAGCTTGGATCCCGGGGGGGGGACCCAGTACTTC	CASSLDPGGGTQYF
NA	NA	TRBV28	TRBJ2-7	TGTGCCAGCACCTCCACAGGGCTGAACGAGCAGTACTTC	CASTSTGLNEQYF
once	NA	TRBV20-1	TRBJ2-3	TGCAGTGCTAGTCGTACGGCAGATACGCAGTATTTT	CSASRTADTQYF
once	NA	TRBV12-3/TRBV12-4	TRBJ2-1	TGTGCCAGCAGTTTCTTCAGTGAGCAGTTCTTC	CASSFFSEQFF
NA	TRBD1	TRBV2	TRBJ2-2	TGTGCCAGCGATAAGGGACAGGGAGAGACCGGGGAGCTGTTTTTT	CASDKGQGETGELFF
NA	NA	TRBV7-3	TRBJ2-1	TGTGCCAGCAGCCCGCGGAGCCTTACCCACAATGAGCAGTTCTTC	CASSPRSLTHNEQFF
NA	TRBD1	TRBV18	TRBJ1-4	TGTGCCAGCTCACCAGGAGGGGGCTTTGATGAAAAACTGTTTTTT	CASSPGGGFDEKLFF
NA	NA	TRBV5-6	TRBJ1-1	TGTGCCAGCAGCTTGGGCGGGGGGCGAACTGAAGCTTTCTTT	CASSLGGGRTEAFF
NA	NA	TRBV6-6	TRBJ1-6	TGTGCCAGCAGTTACGAGGCGCCACGCTTAGGTTCACCCCTCCACTTT	CASSYEAPRLGSPLHF
once	NA	TRBV27	TRBJ1-3	TGTGCCAGCAGCCCAGGGGGAAACACCATATATTTT	CASSPGGNTIYF